Following are 28 T cell receptor beta chains from one sample sequenced in a study of shared clonotypes between healthy human individuals. Some clones are missing from TCRdb's copy, which holds only in-frame ones; the method was immunoSEQ multiplex PCR. The top ten clones hold around 1.5% of a sample with 950,000 to 1,300,000 clones, about 75% of them seen once. The sample consisted of memory CD4+ T cells sorted from blood. Regarding subset: CD45RA-negative fraction. These receptors were taken from a man between 18 and 29 years old in good health.

J is TRBJ2-1 and V is TRBV5-4, with TRBD2 identical over 9 bases. Germline CDR1 and CDR2: SGHNT and YYREEE (reference sequence). The CDR3 runs to 15 residues. V was clipped by 4 bases and J by 1 base; unmatched bases: 3. In DNA, the CDR3 is TGTGCCAGCAGCAGGACTAGCGAGTCCTACAATGAGCAGTTCTTC. Amino acids: CASSRTSESYNEQFF.

As concerns this clone: A much larger clone lies one base from this, so it may be a read error. This CDR3 is also generated by other DNA sequences in the sample. The chain's CDR3 is CASSLGTDTQYF. CDR3 nucleotides: TGTGCCAGCAGCTTGGGCACAGATACGCAGTATTTT. The V and J genes are TRBV11-2 and TRBJ2-3; D is uncertain. The germline gives CDR1 SGHAT, CDR2 FQNNGV. The CDR3 has 12 residues. Trimming left V 3 bases short and J 1 base short, with 2 bases between.

The chain couples TRBV18 to TRBJ2-1; 9 nucleotides line up with TRBD1. The length of the CDR3 is 15 residues. Germline CDR1 is KGHSH and CDR2 is LQKENI. The V and J ends lost 4 bases and 6 bases, in that order; junction bases with no gene match: 7. The CDR3: CASSQNRGQGNEQFF. CDR3 in DNA: TGTGCCAGCTCACAAAACAGGGGGCAGGGCAATGAGCAGTTCTTC.

Regarding this clone: A much more abundant neighbour one base away suggests this may be a read error. Other DNA sequences from this sample encode an identical CDR3 as well. The chain's CDR3 is CASSGTNYEQYF. CDR3 bases: TGCGCCAGCTCCGGGACCAACTACGAGCAGTACTTC. The chain recombines TRBV10-3 with TRBJ2-7; D is possibly TRBD1 or TRBD2 (5 bases each). This CDR3 spans 12 amino acids. From germline, CDR1 is ENHRY and CDR2 SYGVKD.

V usage is TRBV4-1 and J usage is TRBJ2-1; 8 bases match TRBD2. Looked up from germline, CDR1 is MGHRA and CDR2 is YSYEKL. V dropped 0 bases and J dropped 0; count of bases not matched to a gene: 4. This CDR3 comprises 17 residues. The CDR3 sequence: CASSQELAASSYNEQFF. CDR3 sequence (DNA): TGCGCCAGCAGCCAAGAACTAGCGGCCAGCTCCTACAATGAGCAGTTCTTC.

With regard to this clone: This specimen includes other DNA sequences encoding the same CDR3. This chain uses TRBV5-1 with TRBJ2-1; D unresolved. The V and J ends lost 0 bases and 3 bases respectively, with 4 bases between them. The germline V gene has CDR1 SGHRS and CDR2 YFSETQ. CDR3 size: 13 residues. Here the CDR3 DNA reads TGCGCCAGCAGCTTGGCTCTCTACAATGAGCAGTTCTTC. It translates to CASSLALYNEQFF.

The chain uses TRBV10-3 and TRBJ2-5; perhaps TRBD2 as D (6 bases). Judging by the DNA end, TRBJ2-7 fits better; the J call may be wrong. This CDR3 comprises 13 residues. Germline V gene data show CDR1 as ENHRY and CDR2 as SYGVKD. The CDR3 DNA reads TGTGCCATCGGGCGGGGATTGAACTACGAGCAGTACTTC. Its translation is CAIGRGLNYEQYF.

This chain joins TRBV28 and TRBJ2-7, with TRBD1 matching over 8 bases. Germline CDR1 and CDR2: MDHEN and SYDVKM. V shed 1 base, J shed 1 base, and the junction held 6 bases outside the gene matches. The CDR3 totals 16 residues. As DNA, the CDR3 is TGTGCCAGCAGTTTATTGGGACAGGAAGGTTCCTACGAGCAGTACTTC. The encoded protein is CASSLLGQEGSYEQYF.

The rearrangement uses TRBV2 and TRBJ2-1; D unclear. V was clipped by 4 bases and J by 6 bases, with 13 bases between them. This CDR3 has 14 residues. Looked up from germline, CDR1 is SNHLY and CDR2 is FYNNEI. The CDR3 DNA sequence: TGTGCCAGCAGTGGCCTCGTAGGGCGCAATGAGCAGTTCTTC. Protein: CASSGLVGRNEQFF.

A single count supports this clone. V gene TRBV6-6 combines with J gene TRBJ2-7; TRBD1 might be the D (6 bases). The CDR3 loop spans 14 amino acids. V was cut by 6 bases and J by 4 bases, with 16 bases left in between. Per the germline V gene, CDR1 is MNHNY and CDR2 is SVGAGI (reference sequence). The CDR3 protein is CASRGGQNQYEQYF. CDR3 DNA sequence: TGTGCCAGCAGAGGGGGTCAGAACCAATACGAGCAGTACTTC.

The chain links TRBV9 to TRBJ1-5, with 8 bases matching TRBD1. V trimming: 3 bases; J trimming: 3 bases; junction bases outside the gene matches: 5. The CDR3 is made up of 15 amino acids. Germline V gene lookup returns CDR1 SGDLS and CDR2 YYNGEE. DNA for the CDR3: TGTGCCAGCAGCGCAGGACAGGGTTTCAATCAGCCCCAGCATTTT. Protein sequence: CASSAGQGFNQPQHF.

The chain is built from TRBV30 and TRBJ1-5, with D unclear. CDR3 length: 14 amino acids. CDR1 and CDR2 (germline): GTSNPN, SVGIG (reference sequence). V gave up 1 base and J gave up 4 bases, with 11 bases separating them. CDR3: CAWSGSYKNQPQHF. The CDR3 DNA sequence: TGTGCCTGGAGTGGATCCTACAAGAATCAGCCCCAGCATTTT.

The gene calls are TRBV5-1 and TRBJ2-2; D unresolved. V lost 4 bases and J lost 2, with 9 bases in between. The CDR3 runs 14 residues. CDR1 is SGHRS, CDR2 YFSETQ, per germline. The DNA of the CDR3 is TGCGCCAGCAGCAAAGGAGTAAACACCGGGGAGCTGTTTTTT. Translating gives CASSKGVNTGELFF.

This chain links TRBV19 with TRBJ1-1; no clear D gene. The germline V gene encodes CDR1 LNHDA and CDR2 SQIVND (reference sequence). Trimming cost V 9 bases and J 0 bases, with 17 bases left between them. The CDR3 has 15 residues. CDR3 sequence (DNA): TGTGCCAGCTCCTGGGCGGCAGCAATGAACACTGAAGCTTTCTTT. Amino acids: CASSWAAAMNTEAFF.

This clone showed up just once. The genes are TRBV5-6 and TRBJ2-7; TRBD1 matches at 7 bases. The V segment lost 4 bases and the J segment 3 bases; nucleotides outside the gene matches: 7. The CDR3 extends over 14 amino acids. The V gene's germline CDR1 is SGHDT and CDR2 YYEEEE. CDR3 sequence: CASSPTGNYYEQYF. DNA for the CDR3: TGTGCCAGCAGCCCGACAGGGAACTACTACGAGCAGTACTTC.

The J gene is TRBJ1-2, the V gene TRBV5-4; TRBD1 agrees at 7 bases. Germline CDR1 SGHNT, CDR2 YYREEE (reference sequence). This CDR3 region has 13 residues. V lost 1 base to trimming and J lost 8 bases; unmatched junction nucleotides: 5. The CDR3 bases are TGTGCCAGCAGCTTGACAGGGGCAAGCGGCTACACCTTC. Translating it yields CASSLTGASGYTF. The full variable domain, with the rest looked up from reference TRBV5-4 and TRBJ1-2, is ETGVTQSPTHLIKTRGQQVTLRCSSQSGHNTVSWYQQALGQGPQFIFQYYREEENGRGNFPPRFSGLQFPNYSSELNVNALELDDSALYLCASSLTGASGYTFGSGTRLTVV.

The CDR3 DNA reads TGTGCCTGGACCAACGGCAGGTTCAATCAGCCCCAGCATTTT. This gives the protein CAWTNGRFNQPQHF. The V call is TRBV30, the J call TRBJ1-5, with D uncertain. The CDR3 is 14 amino acids. Trimming pared 4 bases from V and 3 bases from J, leaving 13 bases between. CDR1 is GTSNPN and CDR2 is SVGIG in the germline V gene (reference sequence). Together with reference TRBV30 and TRBJ1-5, the CDR3 gives the full variable domain: SQTIHQWPATLVQPVGSPLSLECTVEGTSNPNLYWYRQAAGRGLQLLFYSVGIGQISSEVPQNLSASRPQDRQFILSSKKLLLSDSGFYLCAWTNGRFNQPQHFGDGTRLSIL.

This clone was counted between two and nine times. This rearrangement joins TRBV4-2 to TRBJ2-7; D may match TRBD1 or TRBD2 (6 bases each). This CDR3 spans 16 amino acids. V was shortened by 1 base and J by 2 bases, with 15 bases between the two germline ends. CDR1 is LGHNA, CDR2 YNFKEQ, per germline. The CDR3 region has the DNA TGTGCCAGCAGCCAAGCGACCCCGGGGGCTCCCTACGAGCAGTACTTC. Translated: CASSQATPGAPYEQYF.

A remark on this clone: Other DNA sequences in the sample encode the same CDR3. This rearrangement joins TRBV7-2 to TRBJ2-3; 8 nucleotides line up with TRBD2. V lost 3 bases and J lost 1; bases outside the gene matches: 3. This CDR3 is built from 15 residues. The germline V gene has CDR1 SGHTA and CDR2 FQGNSA. CDR3 nucleotides: TGTGCCAGCAGCTTGCAGACTAGCGGCACAGATACGCAGTATTTT. It specifies CASSLQTSGTDTQYF.

A few counts support this clone. V and J are TRBV18 and TRBJ2-7; 9 nucleotides match TRBD1. Germline V gene lookup returns CDR1 KGHSH and CDR2 LQKENI. Trimming removed 6 bases from V and 2 bases from J; junction bases left unmatched: 2. This CDR3 is 13 amino acids long. The CDR3 region is CASSWDRAYEQYF. CDR3 nucleotide sequence: TGTGCCAGCTCGTGGGACAGGGCCTACGAGCAGTACTTC.

This CDR3 reads CASSVSRGLVPGELFF. Written as DNA, the CDR3 is TGTGCCAGCAGCGTCAGCCGCGGACTGGTACCCGGGGAGCTGTTTTTT. V and J are TRBV7-2 and TRBJ2-2, with TRBD2 as a possible D gene (5 bases). V lost 5 bases and J 6 bases, leaving 19 bases between the germline ends. This CDR3 spans 16 amino acids. Germline lookup yields CDR1 SGHTA and CDR2 FQGNSA.

The chain couples TRBV10-3 to TRBJ1-6; D is possibly TRBD1 (5 bases). CDR3 length equals 14 residues. V was clipped by 10 bases and J by 5 bases, with 15 bases between them. Germline V gene sequence: CDR1 ENHRY, CDR2 SYGVKD. The CDR3 reads CATQTDRNNSPLHF. The CDR3 DNA is TGTGCCACTCAAACTGACAGAAATAATTCACCCCTCCACTTT.

The rearrangement uses TRBV10-1 and TRBJ2-2; 7 positions match TRBD1. The germline V gene has CDR1 WNHNN and CDR2 SYGVQD (reference sequence). The CDR3 sequence is 15 residues long. V shed 3 bases, J shed 5 bases, and the junction held 6 bases outside the gene matches. This CDR3 is CASSERQGGTGELFF. CDR3 coding DNA: TGCGCCAGCAGTGAACGACAGGGCGGTACCGGGGAGCTGTTTTTT.

Comment on this clone: The junction differs from germline at one of its ends, possibly a read error. The genes are TRBV11-2 and TRBJ1-6; no definite D call. CDR1 and CDR2 from the germline V gene are SGHAT and FQNNGV. This CDR3 is 17 amino acids long. The DNA for the CDR3 is TGTGCCAGCAGACCCCCGGGGAAGTCCTCCTATAATTCACTCCTCCACTTT. This translates into CASRPPGKSSYNSLLHF.

The chain combines TRBV5-1 with TRBJ2-7; TRBD1 is a possible D gene (6 bases). This CDR3 region has 13 residues. The germline CDR1 and CDR2 sequences are SGHRS and YFSETQ. V lost 3 bases, J lost 3 bases, and 10 bases lay in between. The CDR3 sequence is CASSWDTGYEQYF. CDR3 in DNA: TGCGCCAGCAGCTGGGACACGGGCTACGAGCAGTACTTC.

This clone was seen only once. J is TRBJ2-5 and V is TRBV5-4, with 9 bases that match TRBD2. Per germline, CDR1 SGHNT and CDR2 YYREEE (reference sequence). The CDR3 runs 17 residues. V gave up 3 bases and J gave up 2 bases; unmatched junction bases: 11. CDR3 nucleotides: TGTGCCAGCAGCTCCCGGGGTAGCGGGAGACCTCAAGAGACCCAGTACTTC. It codes for CASSSRGSGRPQETQYF.

V and J are TRBV7-2 and TRBJ2-5, with D uncertain. The germline gives CDR1 SGHTA, CDR2 FQGNSA. The V end lost 5 bases, the J end lost 1 base, and 11 bases lay between the germline ends. The CDR3 contains 14 residues. CDR3 amino acids: CASSPPGIQETQYF. CDR3 in DNA: TGTGCCAGCAGCCCGCCGGGCATCCAAGAGACCCAGTACTTC.

V gene TRBV21-1 combines with J gene TRBJ2-3. TRBV21-1 is noted as a pseudogene. The CDR3 sequence is 16 residues long. As DNA, the CDR3 is TGTGCCAGCAGCAAAGTGACGATTTATAGCACAGATACGCAGTATTTT. Protein product: CASSKVTIYSTDTQYF.